This passage covers 27 T cell receptor beta chains from one sample sequenced in a study of blood T cell repertoires in COVID-19. The assay was immunoSEQ multiplex PCR, and TCRdb's table has in-frame clones only and misses some. The table has more than 100,000 clones, 70% to 90% seen once; the top ten hold approximately 3.1%. What was sequenced was peripheral blood. These receptor sequences come from a man aged 50 or older in a cohort sampled during active COVID-19.

CDR3 amino acids: CASSRQGTDTGELFF. As DNA, the CDR3 is TGCGCCAGCAGCAGGCAGGGAACCGACACCGGGGAGCTGTTTTTT. This sequence joins TRBV5-1 and TRBJ2-2; TRBD1 is a possible D gene (5 bases). This CDR3 has 15 amino acids. The V and J ends lost 4 bases and 3 bases respectively, with 13 bases between them. Germline V gives CDR1 SGHRS, CDR2 YFSETQ.

This clone came up a few times. The chain links TRBV5-1 to TRBJ2-3, with D perhaps matching TRBD2 (6 bases). The CDR3 is 14 residues long. CDR1 and CDR2 from the germline V gene are SGHRS and YFSETQ. V shed 5 bases and J shed 5 bases, with 15 bases lying between them. The CDR3 sequence is CASSWWGGEDTQYF. The DNA of the CDR3 is TGCGCCAGCAGTTGGTGGGGAGGTGAAGATACGCAGTATTTT.

The rearrangement joins TRBV18 to TRBJ1-2; 9 bases fit TRBD1. The V gene's germline CDR1 is KGHSH and CDR2 LQKENI. After removal of 4 bases from V and 7 bases from J, the junction contained 4 bases not matched to a gene. The CDR3 runs 13 residues. CDR3 nucleotides: TGTGCCAGCTCACAGGGACAGGGTTTTGGCTACACCTTC. Protein: CASSQGQGFGYTF.

This rearrangement joins TRBV7-3 to TRBJ2-2; the D gene is possibly TRBD1 (5 bases). This CDR3 has 13 residues. Germline-derived CDR1 and CDR2 are SGHTA and FQGTGA. Trimming cost V 2 bases and J 6 bases, with 7 bases left between them. The CDR3 region has the DNA TGTGCCAGCAGCTTATGGGGCTCCGGGGAGCTGTTTTTT. Translating gives CASSLWGSGELFF.

This clone was recorded once. V usage is TRBV19 and J usage is TRBJ2-1, with 7 bases lining up with TRBD1. The CDR3 length is 15 residues. CDR1 is LNHDA and CDR2 is SQIVND in the germline V gene (reference sequence). V gave up 4 bases and J gave up 5 bases; unmatched junction bases: 8. CDR3 nucleotide sequence: TGTGCCAGTAGTACCCGGACAGGCGTTGACAATGAGCAGTTCTTC. This codes for CASSTRTGVDNEQFF.

This chain uses TRBV6-6 with TRBJ1-3; D unresolved. The germline gives CDR1 MNHNY, CDR2 SVGAGI (reference sequence). The CDR3 is made up of 14 amino acids. The ends were cut back, 6 bases at V and 1 base at J, with 10 bases in the middle. The CDR3 DNA follows: TGTGCCAGCAGGGGAGAGGGTTCTGGAAACACCATATATTTT. Its protein is CASRGEGSGNTIYF.

The CDR3 DNA sequence: TGCGCCAGCAGCCTCGAGGCTTCTGGAAACACCATATATTTT. This codes for CASSLEASGNTIYF. The chain joins TRBV4-1 to TRBJ1-3; no firm D call. Looked up from germline, CDR1 is MGHRA and CDR2 is YSYEKL. Trimming took off 4 bases at V and 1 base at J, with 8 bases between the two ends. The CDR3 covers 14 residues.

The chain is built from TRBV15 and TRBJ2-5; 9 nucleotides align to TRBD1. The CDR3 is 16 amino acids. Germline-derived CDR1 and CDR2 are LNHNV and YYDKDF (reference sequence). With V trimmed by 0 bases and J by 4 bases, 6 bases remained unmatched. In DNA form, the CDR3 reads TGTGCCACCAGCAGAGATCAACAGGGGGCACGAGAGACCCAGTACTTC. Translation gives CATSRDQQGARETQYF. The complete variable domain, with remaining parts taken from reference TRBV15 and TRBJ2-5, reads DAMVIQNPRYQVTQFGKPVTLSCSQTLNHNVMYWYQQKSSQAPKLLFHYYDKDFNNEADTPDNFQSRRPNTSFCFLDIRSPGLGDTAMYLCATSRDQQGARETQYFGPGTRLLVL.

This clone was observed once. The rearrangement uses TRBV18 and TRBJ2-7; no reliable D call. The CDR3 runs to 13 residues. Germline V gives CDR1 KGHSH, CDR2 LQKENI. Trimming cost V 6 bases and J 1 base, with 10 bases left between them. The CDR3 spells CASSLKTSYEQYF. DNA of the CDR3: TGTGCCAGCTCCCTTAAGACTTCCTACGAGCAGTACTTC.

For the CDR3, the DNA is TGTGCCAGCACCCGGACAGGCAGCACTGAAGCTTTCTTT. Its translation is CASTRTGSTEAFF. The rearrangement links TRBV12-3 or TRBV12-4 to TRBJ1-1; the match to TRBD1 covers 7 bases. V was clipped by 7 bases and J by 4 bases; unmatched bases: 6. CDR3 length equals 13 residues.

The chain recombines TRBV7-8 with TRBJ2-7, with a tentative D call TRBD2 (6 bases). Trimming pared 5 bases from V and 7 bases from J, leaving 15 bases between. Germline V lookup: CDR1 SGHVS, CDR2 FQNEAQ. The CDR3 extends over 13 amino acids. The CDR3 reads CASSPRLGGEQYV. The DNA for the CDR3 is TGTGCCAGCAGCCCTAGACTTGGGGGGGAGCAGTACGTC.

The chain uses TRBV4-3 and TRBJ1-6; D uncertain. Germline V gene lookup returns CDR1 LGHNA and CDR2 YSLEER. The CDR3 sequence is 15 residues long. V was trimmed by 0 bases and J by 0 bases, leaving 3 bases between them. DNA of the CDR3: TGCGCCAGCAGCCAAGACATCTCCTATAATTCACCCCTCCACTTT. Residues: CASSQDISYNSPLHF.

The rearrangement links TRBV6-5 to TRBJ1-2, with 7 positions matching TRBD1. The CDR3 has 14 amino acids. Trimming at V came to 0 bases and at J to 4 bases, leaving 2 bases not matched to a gene. Germline CDR1 reads MNHEY; CDR2 reads SVGAGI. In DNA, the CDR3 is TGTGCCAGCAGTTACTCTGCAGGGGGCTATGGCTACACCTTC. As protein: CASSYSAGGYGYTF.

This clone appeared once. The J gene is TRBJ2-7, the V gene TRBV10-3, with a tentative D call TRBD1 (7 bases). This CDR3 spans 14 amino acids. The V gene lost 4 bases and the J gene lost 7 bases, with 17 bases spanning the gap. Germline assignment: CDR1 ENHRY and CDR2 SYGVKD. The CDR3 protein is CAISGQGGGGEQYV. The CDR3 coding sequence is TGTGCCATCAGTGGTCAGGGGGGCGGTGGGGAGCAGTACGTC.

This rearrangement joins TRBV9 to TRBJ1-6; D ambiguous. Germline loops: CDR1 SGDLS, CDR2 YYNGEE. This CDR3 contains 14 residues. V lost 5 bases and J lost 5, with 11 bases in between. The CDR3 nucleotides read TGTGCCAGCAGACGGGAGAGGGATAATTCACCCCTCCACTTT. This sequence encodes CASRRERDNSPLHF.

The chain uses TRBV5-4 and TRBJ1-1, with unresolved D. Germline CDR1 SGHNT, CDR2 YYREEE (reference sequence). The V end was cut by 4 bases, the J end by 4 bases, with 14 bases between. There are 14 residues in the CDR3. The CDR3 loop reads CASSRGPEGTEAFF. CDR3 bases: TGTGCCAGCAGCCGCGGGCCTGAGGGCACTGAAGCTTTCTTT.

This clone appeared once. V usage is TRBV3-1 (or the pseudogene TRBV3-2) and J usage is TRBJ2-5, with 7 nucleotides matching TRBD2. CDR1 and CDR2 (germline): LGHDT, YNNKEL (reference sequence). This CDR3 is built from 15 residues. V trimming: 6 bases; J trimming: 5 bases; junction bases outside the gene matches: 12. The CDR3 DNA reads TGTGCCAGCAGTAAATGGGAGGGCGGTAGGGAGACCCAGTACTTC. As protein: CASSKWEGGRETQYF.

The chain combines TRBV7-2 with TRBJ2-3, with D possibly being TRBD2 (7 bases). V gave up 5 bases and J gave up 2 bases, with 17 bases separating them. The CDR3 is 16 residues long. The germline V gene has CDR1 SGHTA and CDR2 FQGNSA. This chain's CDR3 is CASSLRSGGTTDTQYF. DNA of the CDR3: TGTGCCAGCAGCCTACGTTCGGGGGGCACCACAGATACGCAGTATTTT.

CDR3 nucleotide sequence: TGTGCCAGCAGCTCCCAGGGGCCCCAACGAGGACACTACGAGCAGTACTTC. Its protein product is CASSSQGPQRGHYEQYF. The chain is built from TRBV7-2 and TRBJ2-7, with D perhaps TRBD1 (6 bases). Trimming left V 4 bases short and J 3 bases short, with 22 bases between. Germline CDR1 and CDR2: SGHTA and FQGNSA. The CDR3 sequence is 17 residues long.

V gene TRBV7-9 combines with J gene TRBJ1-6; 10 bases line up with TRBD1. The CDR3 runs to 17 residues. V trimming: 5 bases; J trimming: 2 bases; junction bases outside the gene matches: 6. Per the germline V gene, CDR1 is SEHNR and CDR2 is FQNEAQ (reference sequence). CDR3: CASSARTGGTYNSPLHF. The CDR3 DNA reads TGTGCCAGCAGCGCTAGGACAGGGGGGACCTATAATTCACCCCTCCACTTT.

The chain joins TRBV19 to TRBJ2-5; a weak D match, TRBD1 (7 bases). V gave up 5 bases and J gave up 4 bases, with 26 bases separating them. This CDR3 has 18 amino acids. Per the germline V gene, CDR1 is LNHDA and CDR2 is SQIVND (reference sequence). The CDR3 is CASSSLAGGGTEPETQYF. The CDR3, as DNA: TGTGCCAGTAGTTCCTTGGCTGGAGGGGGGACAGAACCAGAGACCCAGTACTTC.

The genes are TRBV5-1 and TRBJ1-4; D possibly corresponds to TRBD1 (5 bases). V lost 2 bases and J lost 7, with 12 bases in between. CDR1 is SGHRS, CDR2 YFSETQ, per germline. This CDR3 spans 14 amino acids. This CDR3 reads CASSFGTSGEKLFF. The CDR3 bases are TGCGCCAGCAGCTTTGGGACTTCGGGTGAAAAACTGTTTTTT.

The chain has TRBV27 and TRBJ2-2; D is perhaps TRBD2 (5 bases). Germline CDR1 and CDR2: MNHEY and SMNVEV (reference sequence). This CDR3 has 13 amino acids. V dropped 6 bases and J dropped 4 bases, with 9 bases sitting between them. For the CDR3, the DNA is TGTGCCAGCAGACGGACTTCCACCGGGGAGCTGTTTTTT. Translated: CASRRTSTGELFF.

The gene calls are TRBV5-5 and TRBJ2-7; maybe TRBD1 (6 bases). Germline CDR1 is SGHKS and CDR2 is YYEKEE (reference sequence). The V gene lost 4 bases and the J gene lost 6 bases, with 26 bases spanning the gap. The CDR3 is 17 amino acids. DNA for the CDR3: TGTGCCAGCAGCCTGGATTTGTCAAGGGGGTATCCCCTCGAGCAGTACGTC. Translated: CASSLDLSRGYPLEQYV.

This clone was counted once. The chain is built from TRBV25-1 and TRBJ2-2; D is ambiguous. V was clipped by 4 bases and J by 6 bases, with 9 bases between them. The CDR3 loop spans 13 amino acids. Per the germline V gene, CDR1 is MGHDK and CDR2 is SYGVNS. The CDR3, as DNA: TGTGCCAGCAGTGTATTCGGGTCCGGGGAGCTGTTTTTT. It codes for CASSVFGSGELFF.

The chain has TRBV7-2 and TRBJ2-7, with D perhaps matching TRBD2 (6 bases). Trimming left V 5 bases short and J 6 bases short, with 14 bases between. This CDR3 spans 13 amino acids. The germline gives CDR1 SGHTA, CDR2 FQGNSA. As DNA, the CDR3 is TGTGCCAGCAGCCTCGCGGGGCCATCCGAGCAGTACTTC. Translating it yields CASSLAGPSEQYF.

The chain employs TRBV14 and TRBJ2-2, with D unclear. V lost 0 bases and J 7 bases, leaving 6 bases between the germline ends. CDR3 length: 13 amino acids. Germline CDR1 SGHDN, CDR2 FVKESK. CDR3 region: CASSQDRRGELFF. CDR3 DNA: TGTGCCAGCAGCCAAGATCGTCGCGGGGAGCTGTTTTTT.